This T cell receptor beta chain appears in the sequencing data of a study of blood T cell repertoires in COVID-19. At the level of the study: Samples representing acute and convalescent COVID-19 were sourced from the United States, Italy and Spain.

In terms of age and location, participants ranged from about 18 to 95 years and lived in about two dozen US areas. Cohorts were determined from participant-reported clinical history. Trimming took off 5 bases at V and 2 bases at J, with 9 bases between the two ends. This CDR3 is 13 amino acids long. Germline CDR1 LNHDA, CDR2 SQIVND (reference sequence). The table came from immunoSEQ multiplex PCR; TCRdb's copy has only in-frame clones and leaves some out. Seen here are 120,000 to 150,000 clones, 84% observed once, and the top ten hold 5.8%. This chain uses TRBV19 with TRBJ1-1; the D gene is possibly TRBD1 (5 bases). The sample comprised PBMCs or T cells enriched from blood (not recorded which). This receptor was obtained from a woman in her fifties or sixties who had been exposed to COVID-19. Here the CDR3 DNA reads TGTGCCAGTAGTGAAGGGGCCAACACTGAAGCTTTCTTT. Its protein product is CASSEGANTEAFF.